This T cell receptor (beta chain) was sequenced in a study of cytomegalovirus exposure and HLA in healthy donors. Details on this clone: The antigen is not known.

In the PCR, 60 Vbeta and 13 Jbeta primers were used. Clones were sequenced by immunoSEQ multiplex PCR, and TCRdb holds only the in-frame ones, with some missing. The sample carries roughly 100,000 clones, 70% to 80% recorded once. The V end lost 5 bases, the J end lost 0 bases, and 11 bases lay between the germline ends. The CDR3 has 14 amino acids. Germline CDR1 KGHSH, CDR2 LQKENI. Study-wide points: Usually a TCR sequence was rare, but some public TCRs were found in many donors.

The sequenced sample consisted of PBMCs. The chain combines TRBV18 with TRBJ2-7; D unclear. This TCR came from a man aged 25-45 years in good health and CMV-seronegative. CDR3 region: CASSSGGSSYEQYF. The CDR3 DNA reads TGTGCCAGCTCATCTGGTGGCAGCTCCTACGAGCAGTACTTC.